This TCR beta chain originates from a study of cytomegalovirus exposure and HLA in healthy donors. Study conclusions and caveats: Accurate prediction of most subjects' HLA-A and HLA-B alleles from TCR beta sequences was reported. Immune exposure data for these donors was limited to CMV serostatus.

Amplification used 60 Vbeta primers and 13 Jbeta primers. The method was immunoSEQ multiplex PCR; TCRdb's version includes in-frame clones alone and lacks a portion of them. The table shows roughly 140,000 clones, with around three quarters occurring only once. The germline V gene has CDR1 MNHNY and CDR2 SVGAGI (reference sequence). Trimming cost V 5 bases and J 6 bases; bases outside gene matches: 10. The CDR3 is made up of 16 amino acids. Unrecorded immune exposures were likely, despite nominal health at sampling. In the case of this clone: The antigen is undetermined.

The rearrangement joins TRBV6-6 to TRBJ2-2; the match to TRBD2 covers 9 bases. The sample comprised PBMCs. This clonotype was obtained from a middle-aged woman in good health and CMV-seropositive. This CDR3 is CASSPLPASGAGELFF. In nucleotides, the CDR3 is TGTGCCAGCAGTCCACTCCCGGCTAGCGGGGCCGGGGAGCTGTTTTTT.